This T cell receptor (beta chain) was observed in a study of OX40 agonist ivuxolimab in advanced cancers. In the study overall: The study treated patients with ivuxolimab, an agonistic anti-OX40 (CD134) antibody. Partial responses occurred in three patients (one hepatocellular carcinoma, two cutaneous melanoma). Study-wide results and caveats: Among expanded peripheral T cells, antigen specificity went undetermined.

As regards this clone: Its matching antigen is unknown.

CDR1 and CDR2 from the germline V gene are SGHTA and FQGNSA. The CDR3 is 14 residues long. Losses at the gene ends were 4 bases for V and 8 bases for J; bases not matched to a gene: 7. TCRdb's table, derived via immunoSEQ multiplex PCR, lists solely in-frame clones and lacks some. Found here are tens of thousands of clones, roughly 85% of them singletons; the top ten hold under 13%. The clonotype comes from an adult with an advanced solid tumor such as melanoma, head and neck, liver or kidney cancer. This chain uses TRBV7-2 with TRBJ2-1, with 8 bases that match TRBD1. The sequences come from CD4+ or CD8+ T cells sorted from blood, collected in a trial of the OX40 agonist ivuxolimab. CDR3 protein: CASSSRTGSDEQFF. As DNA, the CDR3 is TGTGCCAGCAGCTCCCGGACAGGGTCGGATGAGCAGTTCTTC.